This TCR beta chain came from a study of OX40 agonist ivuxolimab in advanced cancers. Findings and limits, study-wide: There was clonal expansion of CD4+ and CD8+ blood T cells by week 6 at 0.1 to 3.0 mg/kg.

Generated by immunoSEQ multiplex PCR, the TCRdb table keeps only in-frame clones and is missing some. The repertoire holds tens of thousands of clones, roughly three quarters seen once, with 3% to 5% in the top ten. On this clone itself: Its specificity is unknown.

V gave up 5 bases and J gave up 7 bases, with 20 bases separating them. The CDR3 length is 15 residues. Germline CDR1 reads SGHVS; CDR2 reads FNYEAQ. The TCR comes from an adult with an advanced solid tumor such as melanoma, head and neck, liver or kidney cancer. V usage is TRBV7-6 and J usage is TRBJ1-1; D not certain. The source material was CD4+ or CD8+ T cells sorted from blood, sampled in a trial of the OX40 agonist ivuxolimab. The CDR3 DNA reads TGTGCCAGCAGCCCTGAATGGAGAGGGAATGGTGAAGCTTTCTTT. It codes for CASSPEWRGNGEAFF. Complete variable domain (other parts from reference TRBV7-6 and TRBJ1-1): GAGVSQSPRYKVTKRGQDVALRCDPISGHVSLYWYRQALGQGPEFLTYFNYEAQQDKSGLPNDRFSAERPEGSISTLTIQRTEQRDSAMYRCASSPEWRGNGEAFFGQGTRLTVV.